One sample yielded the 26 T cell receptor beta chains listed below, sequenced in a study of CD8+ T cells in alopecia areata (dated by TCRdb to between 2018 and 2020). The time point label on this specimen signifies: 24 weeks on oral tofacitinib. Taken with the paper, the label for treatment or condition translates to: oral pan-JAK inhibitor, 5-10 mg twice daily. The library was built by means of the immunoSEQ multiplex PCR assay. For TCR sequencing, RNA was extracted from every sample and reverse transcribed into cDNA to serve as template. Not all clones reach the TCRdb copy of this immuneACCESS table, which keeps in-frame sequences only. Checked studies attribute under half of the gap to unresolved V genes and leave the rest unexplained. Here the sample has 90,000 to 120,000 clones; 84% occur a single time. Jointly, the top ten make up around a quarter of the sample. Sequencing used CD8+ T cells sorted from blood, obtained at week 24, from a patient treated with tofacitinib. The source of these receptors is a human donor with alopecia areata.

CDR3 sequence reads: CASPTSGKTDTQYF. CDR3 sequence (DNA): TGTGCCAGCCCTACTAGCGGCAAAACAGATACGCAGTATTTT. The V gene is TRBV2, the J gene TRBJ2-3, with 8 bases aligning to TRBD2. This CDR3 region has 14 residues. Germline CDR1 and CDR2: SNHLY and FYNNEI. The V segment lost 8 bases and the J segment 3 bases; nucleotides outside the gene matches: 7.

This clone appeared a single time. Here the CDR3 reads CASRPGTDAYGYTF. CDR3 coding DNA: TGTGCCAGCAGGCCCGGGACGGACGCCTATGGCTACACCTTC. This chain uses TRBV27 with TRBJ1-2; TRBD1 might be the D (5 bases). CDR1 is MNHEY and CDR2 is SMNVEV in the germline V gene (reference sequence). The CDR3 is made up of 14 amino acids. V dropped 6 bases and J dropped 4 bases, with 15 bases sitting between them.

CDR3 DNA sequence: TGTGCCAGCAGCGAGCTTATCCAGAAAACGAATCCAGATACGCAGTATTTT. It translates to CASSELIQKTNPDTQYF. The V gene is TRBV4-2, the J gene TRBJ2-3, with no clear D. Germline V gene data show CDR1 as LGHNA and CDR2 as YNFKEQ. Trimming took 5 bases from V and 4 from J, leaving 22 bases between them. CDR3 length: 17 residues.

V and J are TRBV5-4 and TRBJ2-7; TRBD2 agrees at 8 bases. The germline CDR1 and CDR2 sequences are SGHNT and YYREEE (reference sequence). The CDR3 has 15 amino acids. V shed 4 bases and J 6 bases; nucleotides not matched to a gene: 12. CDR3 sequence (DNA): TGTGCCAGCAGCCAGCTAACGGGACTAGTGGTCGAGCAGTACTTC. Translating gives CASSQLTGLVVEQYF. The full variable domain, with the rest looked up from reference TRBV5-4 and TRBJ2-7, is ETGVTQSPTHLIKTRGQQVTLRCSSQSGHNTVSWYQQALGQGPQFIFQYYREEENGRGNFPPRFSGLQFPNYSSELNVNALELDDSALYLCASSQLTGLVVEQYFGPGTRLTVT.

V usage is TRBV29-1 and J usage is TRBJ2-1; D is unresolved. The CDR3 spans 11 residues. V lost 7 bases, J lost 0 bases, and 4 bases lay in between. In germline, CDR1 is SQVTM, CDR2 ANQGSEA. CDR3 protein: CSASSYNEQFF. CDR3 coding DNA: TGCAGCGCGAGCTCCTACAATGAGCAGTTCTTC.

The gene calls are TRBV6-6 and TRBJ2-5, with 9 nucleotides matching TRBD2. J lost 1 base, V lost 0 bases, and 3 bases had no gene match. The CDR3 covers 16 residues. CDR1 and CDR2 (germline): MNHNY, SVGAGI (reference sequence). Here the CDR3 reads CASSYSGSGGQETQYF. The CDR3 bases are TGTGCCAGCAGTTACTCGGGTAGCGGGGGCCAAGAGACCCAGTACTTC.

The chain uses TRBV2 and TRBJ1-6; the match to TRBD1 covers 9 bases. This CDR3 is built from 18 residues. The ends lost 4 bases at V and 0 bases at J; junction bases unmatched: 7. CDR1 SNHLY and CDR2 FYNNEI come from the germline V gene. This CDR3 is CASSVPGQGISYNSPLHF. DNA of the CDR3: TGTGCCAGCAGTGTACCGGGACAGGGAATCTCCTATAATTCACCCCTCCACTTT. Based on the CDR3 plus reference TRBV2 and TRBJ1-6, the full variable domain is EPEVTQTPSHQVTQMGQEVILRCVPISNHLYFYWYRQILGQKVEFLVSFYNNEISEKSEIFDDQFSVERPDGSNFTLKIRSTKLEDSAMYFCASSVPGQGISYNSPLHFGNGTRLTVT.

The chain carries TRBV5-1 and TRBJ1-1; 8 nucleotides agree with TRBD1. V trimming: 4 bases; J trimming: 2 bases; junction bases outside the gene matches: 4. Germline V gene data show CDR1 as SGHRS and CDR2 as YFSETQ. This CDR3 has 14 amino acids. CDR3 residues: CASSLRGLNTEAFF. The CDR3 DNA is TGCGCCAGCAGCCTCAGGGGGCTCAACACTGAAGCTTTCTTT. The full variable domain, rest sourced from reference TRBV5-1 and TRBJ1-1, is KAGVTQTPRYLIKTRGQQVTLSCSPISGHRSVSWYQQTPGQGLQFLFEYFSETQRNKGNFPGRFSGRQFSNSRSEMNVSTLELGDSALYLCASSLRGLNTEAFFGQGTRLTVV.

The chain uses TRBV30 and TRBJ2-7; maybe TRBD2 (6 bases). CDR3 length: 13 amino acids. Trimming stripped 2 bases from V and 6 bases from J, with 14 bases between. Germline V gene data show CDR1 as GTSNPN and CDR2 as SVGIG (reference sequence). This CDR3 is CAWSSGTGSEQYF. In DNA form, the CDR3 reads TGTGCCTGGAGTAGTGGTACCGGGAGCGAGCAGTACTTC.

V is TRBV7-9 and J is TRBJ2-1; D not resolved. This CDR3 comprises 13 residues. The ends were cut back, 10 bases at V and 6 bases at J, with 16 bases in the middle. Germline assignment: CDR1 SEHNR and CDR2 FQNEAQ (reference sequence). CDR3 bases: TGTGCCACCTATCGGACCCCGTCCAATGAGCAGTTCTTC. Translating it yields CATYRTPSNEQFF.

This CDR3 is CSVVEGLTGELFF. CDR3 DNA: TGCAGCGTCGTTGAGGGACTCACCGGGGAGCTGTTTTTT. This chain connects TRBV29-1 to TRBJ2-2; maybe TRBD2 (6 bases). Germline values: CDR1 SQVTM, CDR2 ANQGSEA. The ends were cut back, 6 bases at V and 4 bases at J, with 12 bases in the middle. The CDR3 length is 13 residues.

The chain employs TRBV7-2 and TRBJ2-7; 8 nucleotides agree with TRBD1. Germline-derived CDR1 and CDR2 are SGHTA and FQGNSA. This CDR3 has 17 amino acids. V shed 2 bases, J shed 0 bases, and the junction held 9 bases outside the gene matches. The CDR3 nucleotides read TGTGCCAGCAGCTTAAATAGCTTGACAGGGGCCTCCTACGAGCAGTACTTC. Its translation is CASSLNSLTGASYEQYF.

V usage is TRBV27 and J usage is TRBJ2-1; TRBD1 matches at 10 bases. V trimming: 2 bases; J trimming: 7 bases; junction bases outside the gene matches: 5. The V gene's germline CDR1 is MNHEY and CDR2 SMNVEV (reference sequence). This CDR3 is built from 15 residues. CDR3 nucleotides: TGTGCCAGCAGTTTAAGACAGGGGGCAGGTAATGAGCAGTTCTTC. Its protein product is CASSLRQGAGNEQFF.

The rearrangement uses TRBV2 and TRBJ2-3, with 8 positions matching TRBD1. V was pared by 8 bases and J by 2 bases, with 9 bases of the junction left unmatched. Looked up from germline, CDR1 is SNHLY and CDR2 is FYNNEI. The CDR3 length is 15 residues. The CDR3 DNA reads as TGTGCCAGCTCTGAACCGGGACAGGCCACAGATACGCAGTATTTT. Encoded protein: CASSEPGQATDTQYF.

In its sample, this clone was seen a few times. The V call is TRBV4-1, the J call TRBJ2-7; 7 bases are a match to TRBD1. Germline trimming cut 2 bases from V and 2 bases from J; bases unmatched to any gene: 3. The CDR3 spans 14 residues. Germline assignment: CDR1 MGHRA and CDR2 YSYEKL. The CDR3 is CASSQTQGAYEQYF. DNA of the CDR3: TGCGCCAGCAGCCAAACGCAGGGGGCCTACGAGCAGTACTTC.

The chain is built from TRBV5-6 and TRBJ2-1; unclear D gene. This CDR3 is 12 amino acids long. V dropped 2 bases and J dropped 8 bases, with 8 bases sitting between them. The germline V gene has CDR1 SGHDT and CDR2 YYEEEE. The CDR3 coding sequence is TGTGCCAGCAGCTTCAGCAACTATGAGCAGTTCTTC. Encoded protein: CASSFSNYEQFF.

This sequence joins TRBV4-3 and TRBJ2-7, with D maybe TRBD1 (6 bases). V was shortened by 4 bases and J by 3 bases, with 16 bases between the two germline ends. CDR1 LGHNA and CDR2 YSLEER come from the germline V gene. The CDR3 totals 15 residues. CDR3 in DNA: TGCGCCAGCAGCCTGGCCCGAACAGGGAACTACGAGCAGTACTTC. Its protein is CASSLARTGNYEQYF.

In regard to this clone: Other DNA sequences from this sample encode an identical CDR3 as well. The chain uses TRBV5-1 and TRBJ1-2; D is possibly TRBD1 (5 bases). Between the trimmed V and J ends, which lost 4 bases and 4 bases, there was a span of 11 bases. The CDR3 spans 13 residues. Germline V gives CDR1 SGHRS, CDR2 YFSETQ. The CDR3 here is CASSPGTVYGYTF. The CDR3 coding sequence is TGCGCCAGCAGCCCCGGGACGGTCTATGGCTACACCTTC.

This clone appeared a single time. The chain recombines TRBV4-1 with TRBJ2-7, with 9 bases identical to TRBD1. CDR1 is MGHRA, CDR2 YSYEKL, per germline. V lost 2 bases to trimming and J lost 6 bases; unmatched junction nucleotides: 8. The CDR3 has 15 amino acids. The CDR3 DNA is TGCGCCAGCAGCCAACCCCGGGACAGGGTGGGCGAGCAGTACTTC. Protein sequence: CASSQPRDRVGEQYF.

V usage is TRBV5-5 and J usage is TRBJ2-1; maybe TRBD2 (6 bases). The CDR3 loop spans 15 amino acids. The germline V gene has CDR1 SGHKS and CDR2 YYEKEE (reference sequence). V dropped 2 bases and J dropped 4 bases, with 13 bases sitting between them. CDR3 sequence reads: CASSFPEGGYNEQFF. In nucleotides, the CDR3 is TGTGCCAGCAGCTTTCCGGAAGGAGGGTACAATGAGCAGTTCTTC.

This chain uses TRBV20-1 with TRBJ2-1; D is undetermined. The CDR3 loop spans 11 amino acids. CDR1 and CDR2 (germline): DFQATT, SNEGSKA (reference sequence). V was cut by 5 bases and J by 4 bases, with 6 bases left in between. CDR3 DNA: TGCAGTGCTCTACCATACAATGAGCAGTTCTTC. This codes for CSALPYNEQFF.

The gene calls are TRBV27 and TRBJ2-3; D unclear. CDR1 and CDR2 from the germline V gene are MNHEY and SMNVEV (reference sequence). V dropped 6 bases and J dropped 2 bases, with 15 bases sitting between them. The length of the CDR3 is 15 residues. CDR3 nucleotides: TGTGCCAGCAGCCCCTGGCCACCCTCCACAGATACGCAGTATTTT. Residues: CASSPWPPSTDTQYF.

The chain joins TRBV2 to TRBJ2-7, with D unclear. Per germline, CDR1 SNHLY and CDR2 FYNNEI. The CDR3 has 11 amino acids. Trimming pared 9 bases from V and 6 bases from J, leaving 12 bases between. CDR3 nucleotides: TGTGCCAGTAAACGGGTCCTCGAGCAGTACTTC. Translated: CASKRVLEQYF.

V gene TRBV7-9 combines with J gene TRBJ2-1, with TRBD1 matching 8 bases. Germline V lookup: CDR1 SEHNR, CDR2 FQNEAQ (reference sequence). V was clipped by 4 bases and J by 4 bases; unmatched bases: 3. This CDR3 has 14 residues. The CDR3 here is CASSSRQGYNEQFF. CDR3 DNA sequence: TGTGCCAGCAGCTCGCGACAGGGGTACAATGAGCAGTTCTTC. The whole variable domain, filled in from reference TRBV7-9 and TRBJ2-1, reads DTGVSQNPRHKITKRGQNVTFRCDPISEHNRLYWYRQTLGQGPEFLTYFQNEAQLEKSRLLSDRFSAERPKGSFSTLEIQRTEQGDSAMYLCASSSRQGYNEQFFGPGTRLTVL.

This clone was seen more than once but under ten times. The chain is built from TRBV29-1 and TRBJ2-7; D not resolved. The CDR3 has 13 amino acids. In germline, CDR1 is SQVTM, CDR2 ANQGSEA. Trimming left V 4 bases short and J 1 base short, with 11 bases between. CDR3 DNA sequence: TGCAGCGTTGCGACTTCAGATTCCTACGAGCAGTACTTC. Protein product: CSVATSDSYEQYF.

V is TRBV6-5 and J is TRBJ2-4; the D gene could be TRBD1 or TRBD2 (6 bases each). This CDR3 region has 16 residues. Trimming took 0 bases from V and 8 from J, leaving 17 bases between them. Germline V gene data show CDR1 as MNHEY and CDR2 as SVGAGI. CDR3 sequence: CASSYSDTGAGHIQYF. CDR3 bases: TGTGCCAGCAGTTACTCCGACACGGGGGCCGGTCACATTCAGTACTTC.